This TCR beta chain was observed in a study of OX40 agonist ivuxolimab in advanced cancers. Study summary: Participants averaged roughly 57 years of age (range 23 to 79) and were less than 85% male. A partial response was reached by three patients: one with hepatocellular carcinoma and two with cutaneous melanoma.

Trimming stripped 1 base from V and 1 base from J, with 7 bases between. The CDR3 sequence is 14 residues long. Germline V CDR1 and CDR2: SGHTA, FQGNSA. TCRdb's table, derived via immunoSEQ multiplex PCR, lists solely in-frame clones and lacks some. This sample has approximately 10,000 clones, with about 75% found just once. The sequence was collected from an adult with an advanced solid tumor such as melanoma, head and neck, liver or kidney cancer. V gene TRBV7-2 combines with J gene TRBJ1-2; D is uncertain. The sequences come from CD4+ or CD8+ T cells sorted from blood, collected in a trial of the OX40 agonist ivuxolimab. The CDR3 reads CASSLDNLNYGYTF. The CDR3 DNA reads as TGTGCCAGCAGCTTAGACAACCTTAACTATGGCTACACCTTC.